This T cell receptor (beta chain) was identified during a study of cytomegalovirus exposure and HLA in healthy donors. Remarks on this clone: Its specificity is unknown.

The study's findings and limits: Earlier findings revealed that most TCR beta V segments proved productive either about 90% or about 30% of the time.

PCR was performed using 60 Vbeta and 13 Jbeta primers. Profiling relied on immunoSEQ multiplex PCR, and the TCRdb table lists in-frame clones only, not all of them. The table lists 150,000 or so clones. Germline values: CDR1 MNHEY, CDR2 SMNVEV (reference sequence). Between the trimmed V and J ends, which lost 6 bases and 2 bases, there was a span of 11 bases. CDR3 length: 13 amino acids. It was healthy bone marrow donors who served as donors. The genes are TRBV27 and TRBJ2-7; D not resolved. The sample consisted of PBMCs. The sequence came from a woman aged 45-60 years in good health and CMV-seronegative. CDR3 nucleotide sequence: TGTGCCAGCAGACCCAGGTTACCCTACGAGCAGTACTTC. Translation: CASRPRLPYEQYF.